This is a list of T cell receptor beta chains from one sample in a study of cytomegalovirus exposure and HLA in healthy donors. Clones were read by immunoSEQ multiplex PCR, and TCRdb kept only the in-frame ones, dropping some. The table lists under 300,000 clones, under 80% of them singletons, with about 2.2% in the top ten. The sequenced material came from PBMCs. Every receptor here comes from a female donor in good health and CMV-seronegative. Each CDR3 is given with its conserved first and last residue. Fields, in order: clone size, D gene, V gene, J gene, CDR3 DNA, CDR3 protein. D genes are given only for firm matches. The size entry is marked missing in some rows and otherwise reads once, few, many or a size class.

-	TRBD1	TRBV2	TRBJ1-2	TGTGCCAGCAGAGACAGGGACTATGGCTACACCTTC	CASRDRDYGYTF
-	-	TRBV13	TRBJ2-5	TGTGCCAGCAGATCCCACTTACAAGAGACCCAGTACTTC	CASRSHLQETQYF
once	-	TRBV15	TRBJ2-7	TGTGCCACCAGCAGAGTTAGAGACGAGCAGTACTTC	CATSRVRDEQYF
few	TRBD2	TRBV2	TRBJ2-2	TGTGCCAGCAAGGGACTAGCGGGATACCCGAGCGGGGAGCTGTTTTTT	CASKGLAGYPSGELFF
-	-	TRBV10-3	TRBJ2-7	TGTGCCATCAGTGGGAGTAGCGGCGCTTCTCACTACGAGCAGTACTTC	CAISGSSGASHYEQYF
few	TRBD2	TRBV27	TRBJ2-1	TGTGCCAGCAGTTTATTTGCGGGACTAGCGGGGTACAATGAGCAGTTCTTC	CASSLFAGLAGYNEQFF
-	TRBD1	TRBV6-1	TRBJ1-2	TGTGCCAGCTCCCATGTAGGGGGCGTGGATGGCTACACCTTC	CASSHVGGVDGYTF
-	TRBD1	TRBV19	TRBJ2-7	TGTGCCAGTAACCAGGGGGCAGGGGTCTACGAGCAGTACTTC	CASNQGAGVYEQYF
-	-	TRBV20-1	TRBJ1-2	TGCAGTGCTAGCAGGCACTATGGCTACACCTTC	CSASRHYGYTF
-	TRBD1	TRBV19	TRBJ1-5	TGTGCCAGTAGTATACGGGGACAGGGCGGGAATCAGCCCCAGCATTTT	CASSIRGQGGNQPQHF
-	-	TRBV6-1	TRBJ1-4	TGTGCCAGCAGTGAATTGTTACAGGTTAATGAAAAACTGTTTTTT	CASSELLQVNEKLFF
-	-	TRBV28	TRBJ2-3	TGTGCCAGCAGTTTGGGTCAGGGCACAGATACGCAGTATTTT	CASSLGQGTDTQYF
-	TRBD1	TRBV28	TRBJ2-2	TGTGCCAGCAGTTGGACAGGGGGGGACACCGGGGAGCTGTTTTTT	CASSWTGGDTGELFF
-	-	TRBV28	TRBJ1-2	TGTGCCAGCAGTTTATTATCCGGGGACTATGGCTACACCTTC	CASSLLSGDYGYTF
-	TRBD2	TRBV29-1	TRBJ2-3	TGCAGCGTTCTTAGTTTAGTAGCGGGAGACCTTACTAGCACAGATACGCAGTATTTT	CSVLSLVAGDLTSTDTQYF
-	TRBD1	TRBV11-3	TRBJ2-3	TGTGCCAGCAGCGCAGGGGGCCTCCGCCCTGGCACAGATACGCAGTATTTT	CASSAGGLRPGTDTQYF